This T cell receptor beta chain was found in a study of cytomegalovirus exposure and HLA in healthy donors. The table came from immunoSEQ multiplex PCR; TCRdb's copy has only in-frame clones and leaves some out. The sample gives roughly 140,000 clones, roughly 89% of which show up once; over 3% is in the top ten. As concerns this clone: Its cognate antigen is unknown.

The study drew the donors from its roughly 120-subject validation cohort, separate from the approximately 690-subject first cohort. Study-wide findings and caveats: That first-cohort TCR clusters tended to co-occur in the approximately 120 validation repertoires was found in a later analysis. Researchers reported that three CMV-associated chains were confirmed in vitro as CMV antigen-specific.

V lost 3 bases to trimming and J lost 5 bases, with 12 bases between them. There are 14 residues in the CDR3. Germline V CDR1 and CDR2: LGHNA, YSLEER. This receptor was taken from a woman aged 18-35 years in good health and CMV-seropositive. The rearrangement links TRBV4-3 to TRBJ2-3; D may be TRBD2 (6 bases). The sequencing input was PBMCs. The CDR3 sequence: CASSHPGGLDTQYF. DNA of the CDR3: TGCGCCAGCAGCCACCCTGGGGGGTTAGATACGCAGTATTTT.